These T cell receptor beta chains were read from a single sample in a study of early T cells in non-severe SARS-CoV-2 infection. Via MiXCR, TCRdb re-called the 5' RACE reads, giving one row per CDR3 protein. The table lists about 46,000 distinct CDR3 sequences, around 9.6% of them singletons. Sequencing used whole blood, obtained at baseline. These receptors were obtained from an adult who was a healthcare worker with PCR-confirmed SARS-CoV-2 infection or an uninfected control (not recorded which). CDR3s include the opening cysteine and the closing phenylalanine or tryptophan. Each record gives: CDR3 protein, CDR3 DNA, clone size, J gene, V gene, D gene. The D gene is left open where the match is weak. Clone size is not always given. Where it is, it says once, few, many or a class for expanded clones.

CASSWEPDSGANVLTF,TGTGCCAGCAGCTGGGAGCCTGACTCTGGGGCCAACGTCCTGACTTTC,few,TRBJ2-6,TRBV5-4,NA
CASRKGLAGPETQYF,TGTGCCAGCAGGAAGGGACTAGCGGGACCAGAGACCCAGTACTTC,NA,TRBJ2-5,TRBV6-1,TRBD2
CASSFRAGAVETQYF,TGTGCCAGCAGCTTCAGGGCGGGAGCGGTAGAGACCCAGTACTTC,few,TRBJ2-5,TRBV11-2,TRBD2
CSARIGQARQETQYF,TGCAGTGCTAGAATAGGACAGGCGCGGCAAGAGACCCAGTACTTC,once,TRBJ2-5,TRBV20-1,TRBD1
CASSYLFIARESSYEQYF,TGTGCCAGCAGTTACCTCTTTATAGCGAGAGAGAGCTCCTACGAGCAGTACTTC,many,TRBJ2-7,TRBV6-5,NA
CASSLATHGKKSYEQYF,TGCGCCAGCAGCTTGGCCACACATGGGAAGAAATCCTACGAGCAGTACTTC,NA,TRBJ2-7,TRBV5-1,NA
CSAIPSPTTNEKLFF,TGCAGTGCTATTCCCTCCCCTACAACTAATGAAAAACTGTTTTTT,NA,TRBJ1-4,TRBV20-1,NA
CASGRETQYF,TGTGCCAGCGGCCGCGAGACCCAGTACTTC,many,TRBJ2-5,TRBV7-8,NA
CAWRLAGGYTDTQYF,TGTGCCTGGAGGCTAGCGGGAGGCTACACAGATACGCAGTATTTT,few,TRBJ2-3,TRBV30,TRBD2
CASIAAGVAKNIQYF,TGTGCCAGCATAGCAGCGGGAGTGGCCAAAAACATTCAGTACTTC,many,TRBJ2-4,TRBV2,TRBD2
CASSLTGDTEAFF,TGTGCCAGCAGCTTAACGGGAGACACTGAAGCTTTCTTT,many,TRBJ1-1,TRBV7-9,NA
CASSLEGREVNEQYF,TGCGCCAGCAGCTTGGAGGGCAGGGAGGTTAACGAGCAGTACTTC,NA,TRBJ2-7,TRBV5-1,NA
CASSSTRGGKTDTQYF,TGTGCCAGCAGTTCAACCAGGGGGGGAAAGACAGATACGCAGTATTTT,NA,TRBJ2-3,TRBV28,NA
CATGVYNEQFF,TGTGCCACTGGGGTTTACAATGAGCAGTTCTTC,many,TRBJ2-1,TRBV19,NA
CASSLTYEQYF,TGTGCCAGCAGTCTGACCTACGAGCAGTACTTC,many,TRBJ2-7,TRBV2,NA
CASGDFSGGRGYTF,TGTGCCAGCGGAGATTTTTCAGGGGGCCGTGGCTACACCTTC,many,TRBJ1-2,TRBV6-1,TRBD1
CASSMDSLMNTEAFF,TGTGCCAGCAGCATGGACAGCCTCATGAACACTGAAGCTTTCTTT,few,TRBJ1-1,TRBV11-2,NA
CSATTSGYLEVGEQYF,TGCAGTGCTACTACTTCCGGGTACCTCGAAGTAGGCGAGCAGTACTTC,few,TRBJ2-7,TRBV20-1,NA
CASSLMGLAAEGDTQYF,TGTGCCAGCAGCCTGATGGGACTAGCGGCAGAGGGAGATACGCAGTATTTT,few,TRBJ2-3,TRBV9,TRBD2
CSARNAVRGLSQPQHF,TGCAGTGCTAGAAATGCTGTCAGGGGGCTGAGTCAGCCCCAGCATTTT,NA,TRBJ1-5,TRBV20-1,TRBD1
CASSLQSRTGHQETQYF,TGTGCCAGCAGTCTTCAATCCCGGACAGGCCACCAAGAGACCCAGTACTTC,few,TRBJ2-5,TRBV27,TRBD1
CASSGTGGNEQYF,TGTGCCAGCAGCGGGACAGGGGGCAACGAGCAGTACTTC,few,TRBJ2-7,TRBV27,TRBD1
CASSLEAGGAYNEQFF,TGTGCCAGCAGCTTAGAGGCAGGGGGCGCGTACAATGAGCAGTTCTTC,many,TRBJ2-1,TRBV7-8,TRBD1
CASSLEGYSTDTQYF,TGTGCCAGCAGCTTAGAGGGGTACAGTACAGATACGCAGTATTTT,many,TRBJ2-3,TRBV7-9,NA
CASSPQTDSPLHF,TGTGCCAGCAGCCCACAGACAGACTCACCCCTCCACTTT,many,TRBJ1-6,TRBV7-2,NA
CASSEGQTLNTEAFF,TGTGCCAGCAGTGAAGGGCAGACGTTGAACACTGAAGCTTTCTTT,NA,TRBJ1-1,TRBV2,NA
CSVARVEGGYTF,TGCAGCGTTGCCAGGGTCGAGGGTGGCTACACCTTC,many,TRBJ1-2,TRBV29-1,NA
CASSPQTGELYGYTF,TGCGCCAGCAGCCCCCAAACGGGGGAACTCTATGGCTACACCTTC,few,TRBJ1-2,TRBV4-1,NA
CASSLLRLAGRETQYF,TGTGCCAGCAGTTTACTGAGACTAGCGGGAAGGGAGACCCAGTACTTC,few,TRBJ2-5,TRBV27,TRBD2
CASSFIGPKLFF,TGTGCCAGCAGCTTTATTGGTCCGAAACTGTTTTTT,many,TRBJ1-4,TRBV7-9,NA
CARPWGAWKGMVLGNQPQHF,TGTGCCAGGCCGTGGGGGGCTTGGAAAGGAATGGTATTGGGAAATCAGCCCCAGCATTTT,few,TRBJ1-5,TRBV27,NA
CSAGVSTSTDTQYF,TGCAGTGCCGGAGTGTCCACTAGCACAGATACGCAGTATTTT,NA,TRBJ2-3,TRBV20-1,NA
CASSQAGEQFF,TGTGCCAGCAGCCAGGCTGGGGAGCAGTTCTTC,few,TRBJ2-1,TRBV3-1,NA
CASSEITGAGQPQHF,TGTGCCAGCAGTGAAATCACAGGGGCTGGACAGCCCCAGCATTTT,few,TRBJ1-5,TRBV6-1,TRBD1
CAISGGTSPPYEQYF,TGTGCCATCAGTGGCGGGACGTCGCCCCCCTACGAGCAGTACTTC,NA,TRBJ2-7,TRBV10-3,NA
CASSLTENTEAFF,TGCGCCAGCAGCCTGACAGAGAACACTGAAGCTTTCTTT,many,TRBJ1-1,TRBV4-3,NA
CSVDRQEPYEQYF,TGCAGTGTCGACAGACAGGAGCCCTACGAGCAGTACTTC,many,TRBJ2-7,TRBV20-1,NA
CASREPTGYQPQHF,TGTGCCAGCAGAGAACCGACAGGGTATCAGCCCCAGCATTTT,NA,TRBJ1-5,TRBV6-2/TRBV6-3,TRBD1
CANVQLVNSPLHF,TGTGCCAACGTCCAGCTAGTAAATTCACCCCTCCACTTT,few,TRBJ1-6,TRBV7-9,NA
CASSDLSGGTYEQYF,TGTGCCAGCAGTGACCTTAGCGGGGGAACCTACGAGCAGTACTTC,NA,TRBJ2-7,TRBV2,TRBD2
CAWSRSSSYNEQFF,TGTGCCTGGAGTAGAAGCTCCTCCTACAATGAGCAGTTCTTC,few,TRBJ2-1,TRBV30,NA
CASSPPGRTYEQYF,TGTGCCAGCTCACCCCCGGGGCGAACCTACGAGCAGTACTTC,NA,TRBJ2-7,TRBV18,NA
CAWSPSRGEQFF,TGTGCCTGGTCCCCGAGCCGCGGTGAGCAGTTCTTC,many,TRBJ2-1,TRBV30,NA
CASSLVLDVLVQYF,TGTGCCAGCAGCTTAGTCCTGGACGTCTTGGTGCAGTACTTC,NA,TRBJ2-7,TRBV11-2,NA
CASSLSLNTEAFF,TGTGCCAGCAGTTTATCGCTGAACACTGAAGCTTTCTTT,few,TRBJ1-1,TRBV27,NA
CASSPRQGSYEQYF,TGTGCCAGCAGTCCCCGACAGGGTTCCTACGAGCAGTACTTC,NA,TRBJ2-7,TRBV6-5,TRBD1
CASSYGGRSNTEAFF,TGTGCCAGCAGTTACGGCGGGAGGTCGAACACTGAAGCTTTCTTT,many,TRBJ1-1,TRBV6-6,NA
CASSFGGTHTEAFF,TGTGCCAGCAGCTTTGGCGGAACCCACACTGAAGCTTTCTTT,NA,TRBJ1-1,TRBV5-5,NA
CASSFLSGRARRETQYF,TGTGCCAGCAGTTTTTTGAGCGGGAGGGCCAGGCGAGAGACCCAGTACTTC,many,TRBJ2-5,TRBV28,TRBD2
CASRMGPPNTEAFF,TGTGCCAGCAGAATGGGGCCCCCGAACACTGAAGCTTTCTTT,NA,TRBJ1-1,TRBV2,NA
CASTRYLGTDTQYF,TGTGCCAGCACCCGTTATTTGGGCACAGATACGCAGTATTTT,NA,TRBJ2-3,TRBV28,NA
CASRQLSSYNEQFF,TGTGCCAGTCGACAGCTAAGCTCCTACAATGAGCAGTTCTTC,many,TRBJ2-1,TRBV6-6,NA
CASSPAGTENYEQHF,TGTGCCAGCAGTCCCGCCGGGACAGAGAACTACGAGCAGCACTTC,NA,TRBJ2-7,TRBV28,TRBD1
CASSVSSGGYNEQFF,TGTGCCAGCAGCGTTTCTAGCGGGGGCTACAATGAGCAGTTCTTC,few,TRBJ2-1,TRBV5-4,TRBD2
CASSPSGRGVGETQYF,TGTGCCAGCAGTCCGTCGGGGAGGGGAGTAGGAGAGACCCAGTACTTC,many,TRBJ2-5,TRBV6-2/TRBV6-3,TRBD2
CASSQDLAGGPDTQYF,TGCGCCAGCAGCCAAGATCTAGCGGGGGGGCCAGATACGCAGTATTTT,many,TRBJ2-3,TRBV4-3,TRBD2
CASSQDRIGTSGDTQYF,TGCGCCAGCAGCCAAGATAGAATTGGGACTAGCGGAGATACGCAGTATTTT,few,TRBJ2-3,TRBV4-1,TRBD2
CASSLREGVYGYTF,TGTGCCAGCAGCTTGCGGGAGGGGGTCTATGGCTACACCTTC,many,TRBJ1-2,TRBV7-8,NA
CASSQDRELGYTF,TGTGCCAGCAGCCAAGATCGGGAACTTGGCTACACCTTC,once,TRBJ1-2,TRBV3-1,NA